These 27 T cell receptor beta chains were sequenced from one sample in a study of shared clonotypes between healthy human individuals. The method was immunoSEQ multiplex PCR; TCRdb's version includes in-frame clones alone and lacks a portion of them. The profile shows more than 2,000,000 clones, around 94% of them singletons. Sequenced input: naive CD4+ T cells sorted from blood. Subset noted: CD45RA+ positively selected. These receptor sequences come from a man younger than 35 in good health.

This clone was detected only once. V usage is TRBV30 and J usage is TRBJ1-3; weak D call: TRBD1 (6 bases). Germline assignment: CDR1 GTSNPN and CDR2 SVGIG (reference sequence). The germline V and J ends were trimmed by 1 base and 1 base, with 8 bases remaining between them. The CDR3 consists of 14 residues. CDR3 protein: CAWSDRESGNTIYF. In DNA, the CDR3 is TGTGCCTGGAGTGACAGGGAATCTGGAAACACCATATATTTT. Complete variable domain (other parts from reference TRBV30 and TRBJ1-3): SQTIHQWPATLVQPVGSPLSLECTVEGTSNPNLYWYRQAAGRGLQLLFYSVGIGQISSEVPQNLSASRPQDRQFILSSKKLLLSDSGFYLCAWSDRESGNTIYFGEGSWLTVV.

The chain combines TRBV28 with TRBJ1-2, with a tentative D call TRBD1 (6 bases). CDR1 MDHEN and CDR2 SYDVKM come from the germline V gene. The CDR3 sequence is 13 residues long. Trimming took off 1 base at V and 8 bases at J, with 11 bases between the two ends. The CDR3 reads CASSLSGAGGYTF. CDR3 coding DNA: TGTGCCAGCAGTTTATCAGGGGCAGGGGGCTACACCTTC.

V usage is TRBV10-3 and J usage is TRBJ2-2; the match to TRBD2 covers 8 bases. CDR1 is ENHRY, CDR2 SYGVKD, per germline. The CDR3 spans 16 residues. Trimming at V came to 6 bases and at J to 0 bases, leaving 6 bases not matched to a gene. The CDR3 protein is CAIRRGLDPNTGELFF. The CDR3 DNA is TGTGCCATCAGGAGGGGACTAGACCCGAACACCGGGGAGCTGTTTTTT.

V gene TRBV7-9 combines with J gene TRBJ1-4; the D gene is possibly TRBD1 (5 bases). V lost 7 bases and J lost 4, with 13 bases in between. The germline V gene has CDR1 SEHNR and CDR2 FQNEAQ (reference sequence). This CDR3 is 14 amino acids long. The CDR3 sequence is CASNRGEFNEKLFF. For the CDR3, the DNA is TGTGCCAGCAACCGGGGGGAATTTAATGAAAAACTGTTTTTT. Filled out from reference TRBV7-9 and TRBJ1-4, the complete variable domain reads DTGVSQNPRHKITKRGQNVTFRCDPISEHNRLYWYRQTLGQGPEFLTYFQNEAQLEKSRLLSDRFSAERPKGSFSTLEIQRTEQGDSAMYLCASNRGEFNEKLFFGSGTQLSVL.

The chain links TRBV19 to TRBJ2-7, with D unresolved. Germline V lookup: CDR1 LNHDA, CDR2 SQIVND (reference sequence). V lost 5 bases and J lost 4, with 12 bases in between. The length of the CDR3 is 13 residues. The CDR3 DNA reads TGTGCCAGTAGTTCCGCCTCCAAGTACGAGCAGTACTTC. This sequence encodes CASSSASKYEQYF.

V is TRBV5-4 and J is TRBJ2-7, with a weak D call TRBD2 (5 bases). Germline CDR1 and CDR2: SGHNT and YYREEE (reference sequence). The ends were cut back, 0 bases at V and 3 bases at J, with 13 bases in the middle. This CDR3 spans 15 amino acids. CDR3 protein: CASSLAKNGLYEQYF. The CDR3 nucleotides read TGTGCCAGCAGCTTGGCCAAGAACGGACTCTACGAGCAGTACTTC.

J is TRBJ2-3 and V is TRBV4-1, with D perhaps TRBD1 (6 bases). Trimming removed 7 bases at V and 4 bases at J, with 6 bases between. Germline assignment: CDR1 MGHRA and CDR2 YSYEKL. CDR3 length equals 11 residues. The CDR3 DNA reads TGCGCCAGCAAGGGGGCAGATACGCAGTATTTT. Its translation is CASKGADTQYF.

J is TRBJ2-2 and V is TRBV5-1; 9 bases are a match to TRBD1. V was clipped by 6 bases and J by 6 bases; unmatched bases: 12. The V gene's germline CDR1 is SGHRS and CDR2 YFSETQ. The CDR3 extends over 16 amino acids. CDR3 loop: CASTQQGAGSSGELFF. Here the CDR3 DNA reads TGCGCCAGCACCCAACAGGGGGCAGGCAGCTCCGGGGAGCTGTTTTTT.

The chain recombines TRBV28 with TRBJ2-7; 9 nucleotides agree with TRBD1. The CDR3 extends over 15 amino acids. Germline V CDR1 and CDR2: MDHEN, SYDVKM. Losses at the gene ends were 4 bases for V and 1 base for J; bases not matched to a gene: 5. DNA of the CDR3: TGTGCCAGCAGTTCCGGGACAGGGCATTCCTACGAGCAGTACTTC. Its translation: CASSSGTGHSYEQYF. Full variable domain (remainder filled in from reference TRBV28 and TRBJ2-7): DVKVTQSSRYLVKRTGEKVFLECVQDMDHENMFWYRQDPGLGLRLIYFSYDVKMKEKGDIPEGYSVSREKKERFSLILESASTNQTSMYLCASSSGTGHSYEQYFGPGTRLTVT.

The rearrangement uses TRBV11-2 and TRBJ2-1, with no clear D. Germline V gene data show CDR1 as SGHAT and CDR2 as FQNNGV. This CDR3 region has 16 residues. The ends were cut back, 2 bases at V and 0 bases at J, with 11 bases in the middle. The CDR3 nucleotides are TGTGCCAGCAGCTTAATGGCCCCCAGCTCCTACAATGAGCAGTTCTTC. This gives the protein CASSLMAPSSYNEQFF.

The V call is TRBV21-1, the J call TRBJ1-1. TRBV21-1 is tagged as a pseudogene. This CDR3 region has 13 residues. The CDR3 region has the DNA TGTGCCAGCAGTCGGGGGTTCGTCACTGAAGCTTTCTTT. This translates into CASSRGFVTEAFF.

The V and J genes are TRBV5-4 and TRBJ2-1, with 7 bases fitting TRBD2. CDR3 length: 17 residues. Germline CDR1 reads SGHNT; CDR2 reads YYREEE (reference sequence). After removal of 0 bases from V and 4 bases from J, the junction contained 10 bases not matched to a gene. As DNA, the CDR3 is TGTGCCAGCAGCTTGGTGGCTAGCGGAGACCCTTACAATGAGCAGTTCTTC. Its translation is CASSLVASGDPYNEQFF.

With respect to this clone: Other nucleotide sequences from this sample produce the same CDR3. The chain combines TRBV19 with TRBJ2-7, with a weak D call TRBD2 (5 bases). Trimming removed 2 bases at V and 2 bases at J, with 7 bases between. Germline V CDR1 and CDR2: LNHDA, SQIVND (reference sequence). The CDR3 sequence is 13 residues long. CDR3 protein: CASSITGTYEQYF. CDR3 coding DNA: TGTGCCAGTAGTATAACGGGGACCTACGAGCAGTACTTC.

This clone was picked up one time. The chain links TRBV9 to TRBJ2-1; 10 bases fit TRBD2. J was trimmed by 8 bases and V by 0 bases; bases with no gene match: 5. Germline CDR1 and CDR2: SGDLS and YYNGEE. This CDR3 has 15 amino acids. CDR3 nucleotide sequence: TGTGCCAGCAGCGTAGAAGCGGGGGGGCCTTATGAGCAGTTCTTC. It yields the protein CASSVEAGGPYEQFF.

The rearrangement uses TRBV30 and TRBJ1-6, with TRBD1 as a possible D gene (6 bases). The CDR3 runs 14 residues. The germline CDR1 and CDR2 sequences are GTSNPN and SVGIG (reference sequence). V lost 4 bases, J lost 7 bases, and 14 bases lay in between. CDR3 DNA: TGTGCCTGGAAGGGTCAGGGGTACAATTCACCCCTCCACTTT. It encodes CAWKGQGYNSPLHF.

V and J are TRBV28 and TRBJ1-6; 9 nucleotides line up with TRBD1. Germline V gene lookup returns CDR1 MDHEN and CDR2 SYDVKM. The V and J ends lost 6 bases and 7 bases, in that order; junction bases with no gene match: 7. The length of the CDR3 is 15 residues. The DNA of the CDR3 is TGTGCCAGCAGGGGACAGGGTCTAGAAAATTCACCCCTCCACTTT. Its protein is CASRGQGLENSPLHF.

This clone appeared once. The rearrangement joins TRBV4-3 to TRBJ2-2; D perhaps matches TRBD1 (5 bases). The CDR3 runs to 18 residues. The germline V and J ends were trimmed by 0 bases and 2 bases, with 16 bases remaining between them. The V gene's germline CDR1 is LGHNA and CDR2 YSLEER. CDR3 bases: TGCGCCAGCAGCCAAGATCGGGCAGGGATGCTAAACACCGGGGAGCTGTTTTTT. It specifies CASSQDRAGMLNTGELFF.

This CDR3 reads CATGGGHPYNEQFF. The CDR3 DNA is TGTGCCACGGGGGGCGGACATCCCTACAATGAGCAGTTCTTC. The J gene is TRBJ2-1, the V gene TRBV9; TRBD2 is a possible D gene (7 bases). The CDR3 totals 14 residues. The V end lost 9 bases, the J end lost 2 bases, and 15 bases lay between the germline ends. Germline CDR1 is SGDLS and CDR2 is YYNGEE.

This chain joins TRBV19 and TRBJ2-5; D possibly corresponds to TRBD1 (5 bases). Per the germline V gene, CDR1 is LNHDA and CDR2 is SQIVND (reference sequence). This CDR3 has 13 residues. The germline V and J ends were trimmed by 10 bases and 4 bases, with 16 bases remaining between them. The CDR3 nucleotides are TGTGCCACGAGAGACAGTTGGCGAGAGACCCAGTACTTC. It translates to CATRDSWRETQYF.

The chain uses TRBV7-3 and TRBJ2-3; D not resolved. Germline V gene lookup returns CDR1 SGHTA and CDR2 FQGTGA. The length of the CDR3 is 13 residues. With 3 bases removed from V and 3 bases from J, the gap between germline ends came to 7 bases. CDR3 coding DNA: TGTGCCAGCAGCTTTGGGCAGACAGATACGCAGTATTTT. Translating it yields CASSFGQTDTQYF.

On this clone itself: Other DNA sequences from this sample encode an identical CDR3 as well. This chain joins TRBV6-5 and TRBJ1-2; D may be TRBD1 (5 bases). V lost 6 bases, J lost 4 bases, and 12 bases lay in between. The CDR3 is made up of 13 amino acids. Germline-derived CDR1 and CDR2 are MNHEY and SVGAGI. In DNA form, the CDR3 reads TGTGCCAGCAGCTATCAGGGTAGCTATGGCTACACCTTC. Amino acid sequence: CASSYQGSYGYTF.

The chain employs TRBV10-2 and TRBJ1-2; D possibly corresponds to TRBD1 (5 bases). This CDR3 has 16 amino acids. V was shortened by 0 bases and J by 6 bases, with 17 bases between the two germline ends. Germline CDR1 WSHSY, CDR2 SAAADI. The CDR3 loop is CASSESTGTFTHGYTF. The CDR3 DNA is TGCGCCAGCAGTGAGTCGACTGGGACTTTTACCCATGGCTACACCTTC.

This clone has just a few counts. The rearrangement uses TRBV27 and TRBJ1-1; D is unclear. The V gene lost 9 bases and the J gene lost 4 bases, with 12 bases spanning the gap. The CDR3 has 12 amino acids. The germline V gene has CDR1 MNHEY and CDR2 SMNVEV (reference sequence). The CDR3 bases are TGTGCCAGTAGAGGTTCACTCACTGAAGCTTTCTTT. It is translated as CASRGSLTEAFF.

This clone was detected once. J is TRBJ2-2 and V is TRBV18, with no clear D. The length of the CDR3 is 14 residues. Germline V gene data show CDR1 as KGHSH and CDR2 as LQKENI. V lost 2 bases and J lost 5, with 9 bases in between. CDR3 in DNA: TGTGCCAGCTCACCAGTCCCTGGTACCGGGGAGCTGTTTTTT. This gives the protein CASSPVPGTGELFF.

V usage is TRBV6-6 and J usage is TRBJ1-2; D is ambiguous. From germline, CDR1 is MNHNY and CDR2 SVGAGI (reference sequence). V lost 7 bases and J 2 bases, leaving 11 bases between the germline ends. This CDR3 is built from 13 residues. The CDR3 reads CASTPRQNYGYTF. The CDR3 nucleotides are TGTGCCAGCACCCCGCGCCAGAACTATGGCTACACCTTC.

V gene TRBV2 combines with J gene TRBJ2-1; TRBD2 agrees at 14 bases. Per germline, CDR1 SNHLY and CDR2 FYNNEI. CDR3 length: 13 amino acids. Trimming at V came to 10 bases and at J to 6 bases, leaving 2 bases not matched to a gene. CDR3 amino acids: CATGTSGSNEQFF. In DNA form, the CDR3 reads TGTGCCACCGGGACTAGCGGGAGCAATGAGCAGTTCTTC. Combining the CDR3 with reference TRBV2 and TRBJ2-1 gives the whole variable domain EPEVTQTPSHQVTQMGQEVILRCVPISNHLYFYWYRQILGQKVEFLVSFYNNEISEKSEIFDDQFSVERPDGSNFTLKIRSTKLEDSAMYFCATGTSGSNEQFFGPGTRLTVL.

The chain joins TRBV2 to TRBJ2-7; D is perhaps TRBD1 or TRBD2 (5 bases each). The CDR3 sequence is 12 residues long. Germline loops: CDR1 SNHLY, CDR2 FYNNEI. The V gene lost 10 bases and the J gene lost 0 bases, with 10 bases spanning the gap. The CDR3 protein is CATGASSYEQYF. The CDR3 region has the DNA TGTGCCACCGGGGCAAGCTCCTACGAGCAGTACTTC.